Sequencing of this T cell receptor (beta chain) was carried out in a study of glioma-infiltrating T cells after dendritic cell vaccination. The assay was immunoSEQ multiplex PCR, and TCRdb's table has in-frame clones only and misses some. The table has roughly 90,000 clones, 70% to 90% seen once. This TCR was recovered from a human donor with glioblastoma. The specimen was blood, collected before dendritic cell vaccination.

The CDR3 bases are TGTGCCAGCAGTGCGGACAGGGGGGCTAACTATGGCTACACCTTC. It codes for CASSADRGANYGYTF. The V and J genes are TRBV6-6 and TRBJ1-2; 10 bases line up with TRBD1. From germline, CDR1 is MNHNY and CDR2 SVGAGI (reference sequence). J gave up 0 bases and V 5 bases, and 3 bases lay outside the gene matches. The CDR3 contains 15 residues.